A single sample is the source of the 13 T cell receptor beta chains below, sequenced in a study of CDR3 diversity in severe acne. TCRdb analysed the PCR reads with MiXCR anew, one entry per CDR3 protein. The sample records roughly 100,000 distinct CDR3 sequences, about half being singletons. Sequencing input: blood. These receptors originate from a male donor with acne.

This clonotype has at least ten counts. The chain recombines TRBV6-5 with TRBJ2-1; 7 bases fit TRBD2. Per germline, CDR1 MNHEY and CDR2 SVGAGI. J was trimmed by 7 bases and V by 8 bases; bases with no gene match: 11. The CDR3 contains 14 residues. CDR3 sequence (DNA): TGTGCCAGCGGGGGGGGTCTCGGGGAGAATGAGCAGTTCTTC. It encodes CASGGGLGENEQFF.

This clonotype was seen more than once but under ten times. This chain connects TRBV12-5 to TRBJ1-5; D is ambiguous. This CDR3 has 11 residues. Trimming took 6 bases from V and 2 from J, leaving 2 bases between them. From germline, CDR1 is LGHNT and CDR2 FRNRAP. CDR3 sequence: CASGGNQPQHF. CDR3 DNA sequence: TGTGCTAGTGGGGGCAATCAGCCCCAGCATTTT.

The CDR3 DNA sequence: TGCAGTGCTAAGGGGGCGGGAGGCACAGATACGCAGTATTTT. Encoded protein: CSAKGAGGTDTQYF. This rearrangement joins TRBV20-1 to TRBJ2-3, with D perhaps given as TRBD1 or TRBD2 (7 bases each). Germline V lookup: CDR1 DFQATT, CDR2 SNEGSKA (reference sequence). V was cut by 4 bases and J by 1 base, with 12 bases left in between. The CDR3 extends over 14 amino acids.

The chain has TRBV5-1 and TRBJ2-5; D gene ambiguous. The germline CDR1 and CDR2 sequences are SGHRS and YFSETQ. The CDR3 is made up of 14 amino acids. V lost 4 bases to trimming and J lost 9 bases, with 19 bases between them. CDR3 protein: CASSDTVGHQPQYF. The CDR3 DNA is TGCGCCAGCAGCGACACGGTGGGCCATCAGCCCCAGTACTTC. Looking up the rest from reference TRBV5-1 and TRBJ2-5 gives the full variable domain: KAGVTQTPRYLIKTRGQQVTLSCSPISGHRSVSWYQQTPGQGLQFLFEYFSETQRNKGNFPGRFSGRQFSNSRSEMNVSTLELGDSALYLCASSDTVGHQPQYFGPGTRLLVL.

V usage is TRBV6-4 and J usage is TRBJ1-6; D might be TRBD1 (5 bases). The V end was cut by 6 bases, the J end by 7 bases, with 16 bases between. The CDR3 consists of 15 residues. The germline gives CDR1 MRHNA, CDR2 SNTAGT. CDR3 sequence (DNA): TGTGCCAGCAGCCCCGGGACCGCAAACAATTCACCCCTCCACTTT. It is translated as CASSPGTANNSPLHF.

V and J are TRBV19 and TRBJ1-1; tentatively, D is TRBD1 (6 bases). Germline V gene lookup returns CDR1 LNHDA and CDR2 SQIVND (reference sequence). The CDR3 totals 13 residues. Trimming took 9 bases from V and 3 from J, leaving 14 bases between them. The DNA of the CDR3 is TGTGCCAGCCGGGGAGGGGGGGACACTGAAGCTTTCTTT. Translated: CASRGGGDTEAFF.

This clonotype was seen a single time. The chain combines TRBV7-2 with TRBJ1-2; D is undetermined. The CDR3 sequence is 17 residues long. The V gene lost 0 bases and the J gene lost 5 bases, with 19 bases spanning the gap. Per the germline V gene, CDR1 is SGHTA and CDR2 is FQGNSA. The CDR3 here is CASSLAMPAYLPYGYTF. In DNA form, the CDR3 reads TGTGCCAGCAGCTTAGCGATGCCAGCATACCTCCCATATGGCTACACCTTC.

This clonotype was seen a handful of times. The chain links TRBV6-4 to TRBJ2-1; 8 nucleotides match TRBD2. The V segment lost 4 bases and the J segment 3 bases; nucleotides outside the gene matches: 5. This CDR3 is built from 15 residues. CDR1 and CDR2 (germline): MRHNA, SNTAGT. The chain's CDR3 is CASSAGTRGYNEQFF. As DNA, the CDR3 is TGTGCCAGCAGTGCCGGGACTAGAGGCTACAATGAGCAGTTCTTC.

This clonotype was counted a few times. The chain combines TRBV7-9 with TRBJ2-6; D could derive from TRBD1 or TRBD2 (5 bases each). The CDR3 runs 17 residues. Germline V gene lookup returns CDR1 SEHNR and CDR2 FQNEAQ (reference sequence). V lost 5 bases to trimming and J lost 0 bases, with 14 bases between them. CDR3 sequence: CASSPLGTGSGANVLTF. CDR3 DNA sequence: TGTGCCAGCAGCCCCCTCGGGACGGGCTCTGGGGCCAACGTCCTGACTTTC.

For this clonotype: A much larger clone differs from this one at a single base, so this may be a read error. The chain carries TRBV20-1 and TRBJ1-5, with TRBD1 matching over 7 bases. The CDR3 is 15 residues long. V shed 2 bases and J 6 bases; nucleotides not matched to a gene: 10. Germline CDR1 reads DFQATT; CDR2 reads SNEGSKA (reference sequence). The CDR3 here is CSARKDGTEGQPQHF. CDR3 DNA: TGCAGTGCTAGAAAGGACGGGACAGAGGGTCAGCCCCAGCATTTT.

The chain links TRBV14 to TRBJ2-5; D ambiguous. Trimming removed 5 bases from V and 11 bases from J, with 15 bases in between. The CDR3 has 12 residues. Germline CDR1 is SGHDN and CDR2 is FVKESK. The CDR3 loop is CASSGSGDEQYF. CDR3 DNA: TGTGCCAGCAGCGGATCAGGCGATGAGCAGTACTTC.

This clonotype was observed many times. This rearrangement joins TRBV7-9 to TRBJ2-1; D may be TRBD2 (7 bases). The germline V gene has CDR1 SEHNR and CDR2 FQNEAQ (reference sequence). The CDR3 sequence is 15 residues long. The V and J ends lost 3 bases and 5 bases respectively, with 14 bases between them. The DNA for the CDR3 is TGTGCCAGCAGCTTCGGGGGGCACCCCAACAATGAGCAGTTCTTC. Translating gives CASSFGGHPNNEQFF.

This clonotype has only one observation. DNA of the CDR3: TGTGCCAGCAGTGTATCACCGGAGACCCAGTACTTC. This translates into CASSVSPETQYF. The J gene is TRBJ2-5, the V gene TRBV2; D is unclear. Germline assignment: CDR1 SNHLY and CDR2 FYNNEI. The CDR3 runs 12 residues. Trimming took off 4 bases at V and 5 bases at J, with 8 bases between the two ends. The full variable domain, rest sourced from reference TRBV2 and TRBJ2-5, is EPEVTQTPSHQVTQMGQEVILRCVPISNHLYFYWYRQILGQKVEFLVSFYNNEISEKSEIFDDQFSVERPDGSNFTLKIRSTKLEDSAMYFCASSVSPETQYFGPGTRLLVL.